Each of the 29 T cell receptor beta chains below was sequenced from the same sample in a study of neurological immune-mediated disorders. Using its own MiXCR run on the 5' RACE reads, TCRdb lists one record per CDR3 protein. The data hold 85,000 to 100,000 distinct CDR3 sequences, with around 3.3% observed a single time. The specimen was PBMCs. These receptors all stem from a young woman with multiple sclerosis.

This clonotype has at least ten counts. The chain combines TRBV20-1 with TRBJ1-3; tentatively, D is TRBD1 (6 bases). Trimming stripped 0 bases from V and 4 bases from J, with 13 bases between. This CDR3 is 15 amino acids long. The germline V gene has CDR1 DFQATT and CDR2 SNEGSKA (reference sequence). The CDR3 is CSARDFQGFGNTIYF. The CDR3 DNA follows: TGCAGTGCTAGAGATTTTCAGGGGTTCGGAAACACCATATATTTT.

The chain joins TRBV5-1 to TRBJ1-2; no definite D call. CDR1 is SGHRS and CDR2 is YFSETQ in the germline V gene. Trimming pared 4 bases from V and 6 bases from J, leaving 16 bases between. The CDR3 has 14 amino acids. CDR3 protein: CASSRAASGDGYTF. CDR3 nucleotides: TGCGCCAGCAGCCGCGCGGCCTCCGGGGATGGCTACACCTTC. Complete variable domain (other parts from reference TRBV5-1 and TRBJ1-2): KAGVTQTPRYLIKTRGQQVTLSCSPISGHRSVSWYQQTPGQGLQFLFEYFSETQRNKGNFPGRFSGRQFSNSRSEMNVSTLELGDSALYLCASSRAASGDGYTFGSGTRLTVV.

There are many counts of this clonotype. The rearrangement links TRBV7-2 to TRBJ2-7; 9 bases align to TRBD1. Germline V gene lookup returns CDR1 SGHTA and CDR2 FQGNSA. The CDR3 runs to 14 residues. The V gene end was trimmed by 5 bases and the J gene end by 6 bases; junction bases not matched to a gene: 8. This CDR3 reads CASSPGQGPLEQYF. The CDR3 nucleotides are TGTGCCAGCAGCCCGGGACAGGGTCCGCTCGAGCAGTACTTC. The full variable domain, with the rest looked up from reference TRBV7-2 and TRBJ2-7, is GAGVSQSPSNKVTEKGKDVELRCDPISGHTALYWYRQSLGQGLEFLIYFQGNSAPDKSGLPSDRFSAERTGGSVSTLTIQRTQQEDSAVYLCASSPGQGPLEQYFGPGTRLTVT.

Ten or more counts support this clonotype. The chain has TRBV7-2 and TRBJ2-3, with 7 bases aligning to TRBD2. V gave up 1 base and J gave up 1 base; unmatched junction bases: 5. This CDR3 spans 16 amino acids. Germline V gene sequence: CDR1 SGHTA, CDR2 FQGNSA. The CDR3 coding sequence is TGTGCCAGCAGCTTAGTCAGCCTAGCGGGCACAGATACGCAGTATTTT. Translated: CASSLVSLAGTDTQYF.

This clonotype showed up many times. The CDR3 loop reads CSARAGTGNTEAFF. In DNA form, the CDR3 reads TGCAGTGCTAGGGCCGGGACGGGGAACACTGAAGCTTTCTTT. The J gene is TRBJ1-1, the V gene TRBV20-1; the D gene is possibly TRBD1 (5 bases). This CDR3 spans 14 amino acids. The V gene lost 3 bases and the J gene lost 1 base, with 12 bases spanning the gap. The germline CDR1 and CDR2 sequences are DFQATT and SNEGSKA (reference sequence).

This clonotype has at least ten counts. The chain couples TRBV6-1 to TRBJ1-5; 7 nucleotides align to TRBD1. J gave up 2 bases and V 8 bases, and 12 bases lay outside the gene matches. CDR1 is MNHNS and CDR2 is SASEGT in the germline V gene. The CDR3 is 16 amino acids. The CDR3 is CASGRDRVEGNQPQHF. The CDR3 nucleotides read TGTGCCAGCGGGAGAGACAGGGTTGAAGGCAATCAGCCCCAGCATTTT.

This clonotype has a count of ten or more. The gene calls are TRBV27 and TRBJ2-5, with 7 bases identical to TRBD2. J was trimmed by 3 bases and V by 3 bases; bases with no gene match: 7. The V gene's germline CDR1 is MNHEY and CDR2 SMNVEV (reference sequence). The CDR3 is made up of 15 amino acids. In nucleotides, the CDR3 is TGTGCCAGCAGTTTCGCCGCGGGAGTAAAAGAGACCCAGTACTTC. Encoded protein: CASSFAAGVKETQYF.

This clonotype was counted at least ten times. The V and J genes are TRBV5-1 and TRBJ2-1, with 7 bases aligning to TRBD1. The germline V gene encodes CDR1 SGHRS and CDR2 YFSETQ. Trimming took 1 base from V and 6 from J; bases not matched to a gene: 4. The CDR3 totals 14 residues. CDR3 sequence (DNA): TGCGCCAGCAGCTTGATTGCAGGGGGCAATGAGCAGTTCTTC. It codes for CASSLIAGGNEQFF.

This clonotype showed up many times. V is TRBV5-1 and J is TRBJ2-7; no clear D gene. Trimming took 0 bases from V and 3 from J, leaving 7 bases between them. This CDR3 region has 13 residues. Germline CDR1 and CDR2: SGHRS and YFSETQ. Written as DNA, the CDR3 is TGCGCCAGCAGCTTGGACACTGACTACGAGCAGTACTTC. The encoded protein is CASSLDTDYEQYF.

This clonotype was seen ten or more times. The CDR3 protein is CSARFGDSLVGPQHF. The DNA for the CDR3 is TGCAGTGCTAGATTCGGAGACAGCCTCGTCGGGCCCCAGCATTTT. The genes are TRBV20-1 and TRBJ1-5; a weak D match, TRBD1 (5 bases). V was trimmed by 2 bases and J by 9 bases, leaving 20 bases between them. This CDR3 contains 15 residues. CDR1 is DFQATT, CDR2 SNEGSKA, per germline (reference sequence).

This clonotype was detected ten times or more. A single base separates this from a much larger clone, so it may be a read error. V and J are TRBV5-1 and TRBJ2-5; D unclear. Germline V gives CDR1 SGHRS, CDR2 YFSETQ. V lost 3 bases and J 0 bases, leaving 3 bases between the germline ends. This CDR3 is built from 12 residues. CDR3 amino acids: CASSSNQETQYF. CDR3 bases: TGCGCCAGCAGCTCAAACCAAGAGACCCAGTACTTC.

This clonotype was counted many times. This chain connects TRBV5-1 to TRBJ2-7; TRBD1 matches at 7 bases. The CDR3 totals 15 residues. Germline CDR1 is SGHRS and CDR2 is YFSETQ. V lost 5 bases, J lost 1 base, and 9 bases stayed unmatched. The CDR3 spells CASRSRQGGSYEQYF. CDR3 DNA: TGCGCCAGCAGATCACGACAGGGCGGATCCTACGAGCAGTACTTC.

This clonotype was observed at least ten times. The chain uses TRBV4-3 and TRBJ2-1; no reliable D call. There are 15 residues in the CDR3. The germline V and J ends were trimmed by 1 base and 8 bases, with 15 bases remaining between them. Germline lookup yields CDR1 LGHNA and CDR2 YSLEER. The CDR3 DNA reads as TGCGCCAGCAGCCAAGGAGGTTTCGGTGACCATGAGCAGTTCTTC. Its protein is CASSQGGFGDHEQFF.

This clonotype came up many times. The CDR3 sequence is CASSYSPRAYEQYF. DNA for the CDR3: TGTGCCAGCAGTTACTCCCCCAGAGCCTACGAGCAGTACTTC. The V call is TRBV6-5, the J call TRBJ2-7; unclear D gene. CDR3 size: 14 residues. CDR1 MNHEY and CDR2 SVGAGI come from the germline V gene. Trimming removed 0 bases from V and 2 bases from J, with 8 bases in between.

This clonotype was detected many times. The rearrangement links TRBV5-1 to TRBJ1-2; D gene uncertain. Germline lookup yields CDR1 SGHRS and CDR2 YFSETQ. CDR3 length equals 16 residues. Trimming pared 4 bases from V and 3 bases from J, leaving 19 bases between. The CDR3 region is CASSEKPGFGDYGYTF. For the CDR3, the DNA is TGCGCCAGCAGCGAAAAGCCAGGCTTCGGGGACTATGGCTACACCTTC. Filled out from reference TRBV5-1 and TRBJ1-2, the complete variable domain reads KAGVTQTPRYLIKTRGQQVTLSCSPISGHRSVSWYQQTPGQGLQFLFEYFSETQRNKGNFPGRFSGRQFSNSRSEMNVSTLELGDSALYLCASSEKPGFGDYGYTFGSGTRLTVV.

Ten or more counts support this clonotype. The chain is built from TRBV12-3 or TRBV12-4 and TRBJ2-1; a possible D gene is TRBD2 (6 bases). With 7 bases removed from V and 5 bases from J, the gap between germline ends came to 24 bases. This CDR3 contains 17 residues. This CDR3 is CASKLTLREDSDNEQFF. The CDR3, as DNA: TGTGCCAGCAAACTTACGCTGCGGGAAGATTCGGACAATGAGCAGTTCTTC.

This clonotype was counted only a few times. V is TRBV7-2 and J is TRBJ2-1; TRBD2 matches at 12 bases. Germline-derived CDR1 and CDR2 are SGHTA and FQGNSA. V shed 5 bases, J shed 6 bases, and the junction held 5 bases outside the gene matches. CDR3 length equals 15 residues. CDR3 residues: CASSPRTSGTNEQFF. CDR3 DNA sequence: TGTGCCAGCAGCCCCCGGACTAGCGGGACCAATGAGCAGTTCTTC. The whole variable domain, remainder taken from reference TRBV7-2 and TRBJ2-1, is GAGVSQSPSNKVTEKGKDVELRCDPISGHTALYWYRQSLGQGLEFLIYFQGNSAPDKSGLPSDRFSAERTGGSVSTLTIQRTQQEDSAVYLCASSPRTSGTNEQFFGPGTRLTVL.

This clonotype appeared many times. The chain combines TRBV7-2 with TRBJ2-7; D tentatively fits TRBD1 or TRBD2 (5 bases each). CDR3 length: 19 residues. CDR1 SGHTA and CDR2 FQGNSA come from the germline V gene. V dropped 2 bases and J dropped 2 bases, with 25 bases sitting between them. The CDR3: CASSLNPTSWLVGAYEQYF. The DNA for the CDR3 is TGTGCCAGCAGCTTAAATCCTACCTCTTGGCTGGTGGGGGCCTACGAGCAGTACTTC.

About this clonotype itself: No conserved phenylalanine or tryptophan is present at the end of the CDR3, so a read error is the likely explanation. The V call is TRBV5-1, the J call TRBJ2-5, with a possible D match to TRBD1 (6 bases). CDR1 and CDR2 from the germline V gene are SGHRS and YFSETQ. Trimming stripped 2 bases from V and 3 bases from J, with 11 bases between. This CDR3 region has 14 residues. CDR3 DNA: TGCGCCAGCAGCTTAGGTCGGACAGAAGAGACCCAGTACGTC. This encodes CASSLGRTEETQYV.

This clonotype has a count of ten or more. V is TRBV6-5 and J is TRBJ2-1; 10 bases fit TRBD1. V shed 4 bases, J shed 9 bases, and the junction held 6 bases outside the gene matches. The CDR3 length is 14 residues. Looked up from germline, CDR1 is MNHEY and CDR2 is SVGAGI. The CDR3: CASSFGTGVSEQFF. The CDR3 nucleotides read TGTGCCAGCAGTTTCGGGACAGGGGTTTCTGAGCAGTTCTTC.

This clonotype appeared many times. This chain uses TRBV5-1 with TRBJ2-7, with D perhaps matching TRBD1 (6 bases). Per the germline V gene, CDR1 is SGHRS and CDR2 is YFSETQ. The CDR3 totals 16 residues. The V end was cut by 0 bases, the J end by 2 bases, with 15 bases between. The CDR3 nucleotides read TGCGCCAGCAGCTTGGGGCACCGGGACAAGACCTACGAGCAGTACTTC. Its protein product is CASSLGHRDKTYEQYF.

This clonotype has a count of ten or more. The chain uses TRBV7-2 and TRBJ2-3; TRBD2 is a possible D gene (5 bases). Germline assignment: CDR1 SGHTA and CDR2 FQGNSA. Trimming shortened V by 5 bases and J by 6 bases, and 12 bases separated the two germline ends. This CDR3 is built from 13 residues. Written as DNA, the CDR3 is TGTGCCAGCAGCCGAACTAGTTCCGATACGCAGTATTTT. Amino acids: CASSRTSSDTQYF.

Remarks on this clonotype: Its ends do not fully match the called genes, so a read error is possible. V and J are TRBV10-3 and TRBJ1-5; D might be TRBD1 (5 bases). The germline V gene has CDR1 ENHRY and CDR2 SYGVKD. CDR3 length: 12 residues. CDR3 in amino acids: CATRVGDKTQNF. In DNA, the CDR3 is TGTGCCACCCGGGTGGGGGATAAGACCCAGAATTTT.

This clonotype was observed many times. The V call is TRBV6-1, the J call TRBJ2-7, with TRBD2 matching 11 bases. Germline trimming cut 6 bases from V and 0 bases from J; bases unmatched to any gene: 4. CDR3 length: 15 residues. Germline V CDR1 and CDR2: MNHNS, SASEGT. The DNA of the CDR3 is TGTGCCAGCAGCTTGGGACTAGCGGACTCCTACGAGCAGTACTTC. It yields the protein CASSLGLADSYEQYF.

This clonotype was observed at least ten times. The gene calls are TRBV10-2 and TRBJ1-1, with 7 positions matching TRBD1. Germline lookup yields CDR1 WSHSY and CDR2 SAAADI. J lost 0 bases, V lost 7 bases, and 8 bases had no gene match. There are 15 residues in the CDR3. The CDR3 reads CASIPGQTMNTEAFF. CDR3 nucleotide sequence: TGCGCCAGCATCCCGGGACAGACCATGAACACTGAAGCTTTCTTT.

This clonotype occurred many times. This chain uses TRBV3-1 with TRBJ2-3, with a possible D match to TRBD1 (5 bases). There are 18 residues in the CDR3. Germline loops: CDR1 LGHDT, CDR2 YNNKEL (reference sequence). Trimming pared 0 bases from V and 1 base from J, leaving 17 bases between. For the CDR3, the DNA is TGTGCCAGCAGCCAAGATTCGTCAGGGCCGCCGGGCACAGATACGCAGTATTTT. Its protein is CASSQDSSGPPGTDTQYF.

This clonotype came up many times. This sequence joins TRBV29-1 and TRBJ2-5, with D uncertain. CDR3 size: 14 residues. Germline values: CDR1 SQVTM, CDR2 ANQGSEA. Deletions cut 1 base from V and 4 bases from J, with 13 bases between. CDR3 DNA: TGCAGCGTTGAAGGTCAAGCACGGGCAGAGACCCAGTACTTC. As protein: CSVEGQARAETQYF.

Ten or more counts support this clonotype. The chain joins TRBV5-1 to TRBJ2-2; possible D gene TRBD2, 7 bases. This CDR3 has 15 amino acids. Deletions cut 6 bases from V and 3 bases from J, with 15 bases between. Germline assignment: CDR1 SGHRS and CDR2 YFSETQ. CDR3 DNA: TGCGCCAGCACCCTGTCGGGGGGCTACACCGGGGAGCTGTTTTTT. Its protein product is CASTLSGGYTGELFF.

There are many counts of this clonotype. The DNA for the CDR3 is TGCGCCAGCAGCCAAGCGCCTCGGGACTATGGCTACACCTTC. Its protein product is CASSQAPRDYGYTF. The rearrangement uses TRBV4-1 and TRBJ1-2; D unresolved. Trimming shortened V by 1 base and J by 3 bases, and 9 bases separated the two germline ends. The CDR3 has 14 residues. Germline CDR1 MGHRA, CDR2 YSYEKL.